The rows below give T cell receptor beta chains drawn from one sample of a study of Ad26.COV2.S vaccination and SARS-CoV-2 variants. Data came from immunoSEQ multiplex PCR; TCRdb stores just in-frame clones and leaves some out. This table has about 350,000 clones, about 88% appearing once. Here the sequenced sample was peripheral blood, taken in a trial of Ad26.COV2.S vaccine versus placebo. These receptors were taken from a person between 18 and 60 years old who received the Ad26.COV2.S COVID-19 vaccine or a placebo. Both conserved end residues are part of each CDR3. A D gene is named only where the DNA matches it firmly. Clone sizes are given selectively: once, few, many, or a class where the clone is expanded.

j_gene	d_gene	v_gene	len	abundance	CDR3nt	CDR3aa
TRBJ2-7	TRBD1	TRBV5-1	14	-	TGCGCCAGCAGCCCGAACACAGGGGAAATCGAGCAGTACTTC	CASSPNTGEIEQYF
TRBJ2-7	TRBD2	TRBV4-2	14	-	TGTGCCAGCAGCCAGGCTAGCGGGGGCTACGAGCAGTACTTC	CASSQASGGYEQYF
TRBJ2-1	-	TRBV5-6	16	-	TGTGCCAGCAGCTTGGGGGCGGGGCTGGGCTACAATGAGCAGTTCTTC	CASSLGAGLGYNEQFF
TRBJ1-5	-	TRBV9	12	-	TGTGCCAGCGGGGGGAGCAATCAGCCCCAGCATTTT	CASGGSNQPQHF
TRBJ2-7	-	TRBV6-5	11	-	TGTGCCAGCAGCCAAGCTTACGAGCAGTACTTC	CASSQAYEQYF
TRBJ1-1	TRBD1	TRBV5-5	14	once	TGTGCCAGCAGCTTATACCAGGGGGTAGCTGAAGCTTTCTTT	CASSLYQGVAEAFF
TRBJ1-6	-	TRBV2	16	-	TGTGCCAGCAGTGAATTGGGGAGGGGAACGAATTCACCCCTCCACTTT	CASSELGRGTNSPLHF
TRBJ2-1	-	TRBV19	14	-	TGTGCCACACGGTTGGGGGGCTCCTACAATGAGCAGTTCTTC	CATRLGGSYNEQFF
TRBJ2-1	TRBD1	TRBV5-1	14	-	TGCGCCAGCAGCTTGGGGGACAGTTACAATGAGCAGTTCTTC	CASSLGDSYNEQFF
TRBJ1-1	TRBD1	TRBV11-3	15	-	TGTGCCAGCAGCTCGGGACAGGGGCCGAGAACTGAAGCTTTCTTT	CASSSGQGPRTEAFF
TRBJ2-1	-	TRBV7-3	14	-	TGTGCCAGCAGTCAAAGTGGGGGCCTCAATGAGCAGTTCTTC	CASSQSGGLNEQFF
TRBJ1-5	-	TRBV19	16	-	TGTGCCAGTAAAGGGGAGCAGGGCATGGCCAATCAGCCCCAGCATTTT	CASKGEQGMANQPQHF
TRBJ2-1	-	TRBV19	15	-	TGTGCCAGTAGTATTGGGGGGCCCTCCTACAATGAGCAGTTCTTC	CASSIGGPSYNEQFF
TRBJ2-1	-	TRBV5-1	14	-	TGCGCCAGCAGCGTGGGGGGCTCCTACAATGAGCAGTTCTTC	CASSVGGSYNEQFF
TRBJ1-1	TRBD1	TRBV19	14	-	TGTGCCAGTAGTAGCGACAGGGGTAGGGCTGAAGCTTTCTTT	CASSSDRGRAEAFF
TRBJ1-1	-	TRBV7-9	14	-	TGTGCCAGCGGCATGTGGGGGGCGAGGACTGAAGCTTTCTTT	CASGMWGARTEAFF
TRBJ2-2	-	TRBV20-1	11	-	TGCAGTGCTAGAACCTCTGGCGAGCTGTTTTTT	CSARTSGELFF
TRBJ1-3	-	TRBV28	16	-	TGTGCCAGCAGTTCTGGGGCGGGACACTCTGGAAACACCATATATTTT	CASSSGAGHSGNTIYF
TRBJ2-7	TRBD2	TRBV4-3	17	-	TGCGCCAGCAGCCAAGATGCGACTAGCGGGAGTGCCTACGAGCAGTACTTC	CASSQDATSGSAYEQYF
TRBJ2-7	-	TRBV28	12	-	TGTGCCAGCAATGACAGGACCTACGAGCAGTACTTC	CASNDRTYEQYF
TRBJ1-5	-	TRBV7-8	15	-	TGTGCCAGCAGCTTAGGGACAGTGGAAAATCAGCCCCAGCATTTT	CASSLGTVENQPQHF
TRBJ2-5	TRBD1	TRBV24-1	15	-	TGTGCCACCAGTCCCGGAGAGGGGGCGAGGGAGACCCAGTACTTC	CATSPGEGARETQYF
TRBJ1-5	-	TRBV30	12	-	TGTGCCTGGAGTGTAAACGATCAGCCCCAGCATTTT	CAWSVNDQPQHF
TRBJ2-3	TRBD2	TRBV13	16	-	TGTGCCAGCAGCTTCTTAGCGGGAGTAGTTACAGATACGCAGTATTTT	CASSFLAGVVTDTQYF
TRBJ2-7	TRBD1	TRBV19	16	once	TGTGCCAGTAGTATCGGAGGGACAGGGGGGGCCTACGAGCAGTACTTC	CASSIGGTGGAYEQYF
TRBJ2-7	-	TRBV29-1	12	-	TGCAGCGTTGAAGGCGGGGACTACGAGCAGTACTTC	CSVEGGDYEQYF
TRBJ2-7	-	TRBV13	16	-	TGTGCCAGCAGCTTAGGCCTAGGGGGGGAGTCCTACGAGCAGTACTTC	CASSLGLGGESYEQYF
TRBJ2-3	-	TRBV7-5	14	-	TGTGTCAGAAGCTTTTCCTGGGACACTTATACGCAGTATTTT	CVRSFSWDTYTQYF
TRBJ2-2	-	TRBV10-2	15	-	TGCGCCAGCAGTGAGGCAATCAGACTGAGCGGGGAGCTGTTTTTT	CASSEAIRLSGELFF
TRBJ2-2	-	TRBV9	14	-	TGTGCCAGCAGCGTTCAGGGGAACACCGGGGAGCTGTTTTTT	CASSVQGNTGELFF
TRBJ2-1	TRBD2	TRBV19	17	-	TGTGCCAGTAGTAAGGGTCCCGCTAGCGGCTGGGACAATGAGCAGTTCTTC	CASSKGPASGWDNEQFF
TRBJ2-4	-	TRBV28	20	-	TGTGCCAGCAGTTCACGACGTTATAGAGGGTTAGCGCTAGCCAAAAACATTCAGTACTTC	CASSSRRYRGLALAKNIQYF
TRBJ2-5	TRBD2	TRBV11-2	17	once	TGTGCCAGCAGCGGGAGACTAGCGGGGGGACCGGGGGAGACCCAGTACTTC	CASSGRLAGGPGETQYF
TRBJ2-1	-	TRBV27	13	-	TGTGCCAGCAGTTTACGCAGGGTGAATGAGCAGTTCTTC	CASSLRRVNEQFF
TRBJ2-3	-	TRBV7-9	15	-	TGTGCCAGCAGCTTAGCTACGTATGTCTCAGATACGCAGTATTTT	CASSLATYVSDTQYF
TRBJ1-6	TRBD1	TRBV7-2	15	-	TGTGCCAGCAGCTTAGGACAGGGGCTCACCTCACCCCTCCACTTT	CASSLGQGLTSPLHF
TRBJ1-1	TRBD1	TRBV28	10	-	TGTGCCAGCGGAAACAGGGGGCCTTTCTTT	CASGNRGPFF
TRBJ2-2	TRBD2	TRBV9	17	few	TGTGCCAGCAGCGTAGAGAGGGCGGGAGGGCCCACCGGGGAGCTGTTTTTT	CASSVERAGGPTGELFF
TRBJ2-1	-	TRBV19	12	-	TGTGCCAGCAGTGGGGCCCGCAATGAGCAGTTCTTC	CASSGARNEQFF
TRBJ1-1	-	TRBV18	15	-	TGTGCCAGCTCCCAAACCAGGGAAGGGAACACTGAAGCTTTCTTT	CASSQTREGNTEAFF
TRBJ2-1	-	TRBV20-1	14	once	TGCAGTGCTAGTTGGCAGCAAGGAACGTATGAGCAGTTCTTC	CSASWQQGTYEQFF
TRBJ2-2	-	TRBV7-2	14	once	TGTGCCAGCAGCCGCGATTTGAACACCGGGGAGCTGTTTTTT	CASSRDLNTGELFF
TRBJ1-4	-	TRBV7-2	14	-	TGTGCCAGCAGCCCGGGGAGAAACGACAAAAATCTGTTTTTT	CASSPGRNDKNLFF
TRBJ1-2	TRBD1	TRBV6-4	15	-	TGTGCCAGCAGTGACTTGGGACAGGGAATGTATGGCTACACCTTC	CASSDLGQGMYGYTF
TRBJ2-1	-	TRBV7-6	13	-	TGTGCCAGCAGCCGGGTCGCCTACAATGAGCAGTTCTTC	CASSRVAYNEQFF
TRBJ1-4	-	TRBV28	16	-	TGTGCCAGCAGTTTTAGGGCAGCTGCAACTAATGAAAAACTGTTTTTT	CASSFRAAATNEKLFF
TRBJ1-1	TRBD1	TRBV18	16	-	TGTGCCAGCTCACCAACCCGACAGGGCGGGGACACTGAAGCTTTCTTT	CASSPTRQGGDTEAFF
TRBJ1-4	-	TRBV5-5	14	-	TGTGCCAGCAGCTTGGGCCAGCCCCTTTGGGAACTGTTTTTT	CASSLGQPLWELFF
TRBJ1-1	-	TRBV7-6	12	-	TGTGCCAGCAGCTTAGCTAGGGGATCAGCTTTCTTT	CASSLARGSAFF
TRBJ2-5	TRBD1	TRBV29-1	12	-	TGCAGCGCATACAGGGGGACGGAGACCCAGTACTTC	CSAYRGTETQYF
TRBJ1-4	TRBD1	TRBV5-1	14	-	TGCGCCAGCACTTCAGGGGGCCTCAATGAAAAACTGTTTTTT	CASTSGGLNEKLFF
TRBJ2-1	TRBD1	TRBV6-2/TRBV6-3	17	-	TGTGCCAGCAGTTACTCGATACAGGGGGGTTCCTACAATGAGCAGTTCTTC	CASSYSIQGGSYNEQFF
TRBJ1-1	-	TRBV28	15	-	TGTGCCAGCAGTTCGCCCCGTGAAGGATGGACTGAAGCTTTCTTT	CASSSPREGWTEAFF
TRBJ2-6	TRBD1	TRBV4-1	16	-	TGCGCCAGCAGACAAGGACAGGGGTCTGGGGCCAACGTCCTGACTTTC	CASRQGQGSGANVLTF
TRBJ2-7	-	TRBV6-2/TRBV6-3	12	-	TGTGCCAGCAGTTACACCTCCTACGAGCAGTACTTC	CASSYTSYEQYF